The T cell receptor beta chain described here comes from a study of monozygotic twins with inflammatory bowel disease. As concerns this clonotype: The antigen is undetermined.

CDR3 length equals 15 residues. Looked up from germline, CDR1 is SGHKS and CDR2 is YYEKEE (reference sequence). Blood was collected, around 2.7 ml per donor. Study-level points and caveats: Results did not support any single strong IBD-associated signal or clonotype. People with IBD had fewer clonotypes in common with others than healthy twins did, especially with disease activity.

Every TCR library consumed about 3.5 ug of total RNA. TCRdb re-called the 5' RACE reads and gives one entry per CDR3 protein, without DNA. In all, the sample yields under 350,000 distinct CDR3 sequences. The clonotype was recovered from a human donor with ulcerative colitis or Crohn's disease, or a healthy co-twin of an affected twin (not recorded which). V and J are TRBV5-5 and TRBJ1-6. Sequences were obtained from blood. The chain's CDR3 is CASSFRPAQNSPLHF.